Below, 25 T cell receptor beta chains from the same sample are listed, as sequenced in a study of T cell repertoires in cytomegalovirus infection. Antigens of these TCRs are unknown. TCRdb re-analysed the reads in MiXCR, keeping a single row per CDR3 protein. This sample has about 47,000 distinct CDR3 sequences; nearly 20% occur once, and the top ten carry approximately 55%. The specimen was CD8+ T cells from cultured PBMCs, collected from culture after CMV antigen stimulation. Receptors were obtained from a human donor in good health (CMV status not recorded). Some clones in this sample may be carry-over from other donors' samples.

This clonotype was seen many times. J is TRBJ1-5 and V is TRBV7-9; 8 positions match TRBD1. Germline V gives CDR1 SEHNR, CDR2 FQNEAQ (reference sequence). J lost 0 bases, V lost 5 bases, and 6 bases had no gene match. This CDR3 has 16 amino acids. The CDR3 nucleotides read TGTGCCAGCAGCCCAGGGACAGGTCATAGCAATCAGCCCCAGCATTTT. Protein sequence: CASSPGTGHSNQPQHF.

The V gene is TRBV12-3 or TRBV12-4, the J gene TRBJ1-4; 9 nucleotides agree with TRBD1. CDR3 length: 14 residues. Trimming at V came to 6 bases and at J to 8 bases, leaving 7 bases not matched to a gene. The CDR3 DNA reads as TGTGCCAGCAGACCGGGACAGGGTCGGGAAAAACTGTTTTTT. Translated: CASRPGQGREKLFF.

The chain is built from TRBV28 and TRBJ1-5, with D unresolved. The CDR3 is 16 amino acids. The V end was cut by 3 bases, the J end by 2 bases, with 14 bases between. Per germline, CDR1 MDHEN and CDR2 SYDVKM. CDR3 nucleotides: TGTGCCAGCAGTTTTCGGGTGGGAGGTGGCAATCAGCCCCAGCATTTT. Protein sequence: CASSFRVGGGNQPQHF.

The sample holds many counts of this clonotype. The rearrangement uses TRBV12-3 or TRBV12-4 and TRBJ2-7; D is perhaps TRBD2 (5 bases). CDR3 length: 13 residues. The V end was cut by 0 bases, the J end by 3 bases, with 6 bases between. DNA for the CDR3: TGTGCCAGCAGTTTAGCTGGGAGCTACGAGCAGTACTTC. Its translation: CASSLAGSYEQYF.

This clonotype has more than one count but fewer than ten. The genes are TRBV27 and TRBJ2-4, with D tentatively TRBD1 or TRBD2 (6 bases each). This CDR3 region has 18 residues. V gave up 3 bases and J gave up 1 base, with 19 bases separating them. Germline V gene data show CDR1 as MNHEY and CDR2 as SMNVEV (reference sequence). Here the CDR3 DNA reads TGTGCCAGCAGTTTTGTGGTGGGGGGCTTCTTGGCCAAAAACATTCAGTACTTC. Translating gives CASSFVVGGFLAKNIQYF.

Regarding this clonotype: A much larger clone is a single base away; this may be a read error. This chain joins TRBV7-6 and TRBJ2-2, with 11 bases matching TRBD1. The ends lost 6 bases at V and 9 bases at J; junction bases unmatched: 9. The length of the CDR3 is 15 residues. Germline assignment: CDR1 SGHVS and CDR2 FNYEAQ. The CDR3 is CASSGQGAVARELFF. The CDR3 coding sequence is TGTGCCAGCAGTGGACAGGGGGCTGTAGCCAGGGAGCTGTTTTTT.

Only a few counts were recorded for this clonotype. The chain couples TRBV9 to TRBJ2-1, with D tentatively TRBD1 (7 bases). V lost 7 bases to trimming and J lost 9 bases, with 20 bases between them. CDR1 is SGDLS and CDR2 is YYNGEE in the germline V gene. The length of the CDR3 is 14 residues. CDR3 in DNA: TGTGCCAGCGCGGAGGGGGCTGCCAGCATTGAGCAGTTCTTC. Translated, it gives CASAEGAASIEQFF.

The genes are TRBV12-3 or TRBV12-4 and TRBJ2-1; 8 bases align to TRBD2. The CDR3 consists of 14 residues. Trimming cost V 6 bases and J 4 bases; bases outside gene matches: 5. Here the CDR3 DNA reads TGTGCCAGCAGCGCGGGACTAGTTTACAATGAGCAGTTCTTC. Protein product: CASSAGLVYNEQFF.

The V call is TRBV6-1, the J call TRBJ1-1; D is ambiguous. The CDR3 spans 13 residues. Germline V CDR1 and CDR2: MNHNS, SASEGT. Trimming took 9 bases from V and 7 from J, leaving 18 bases between them. CDR3 coding DNA: TGTGCCAGAAGGGAGAGGGCAGTCAATGAAGCTTTCTTT. It codes for CARRERAVNEAFF.

The chain employs TRBV5-5 and TRBJ1-2; 9 nucleotides match TRBD1. Germline lookup yields CDR1 SGHKS and CDR2 YYEKEE (reference sequence). V gave up 4 bases and J gave up 6 bases; unmatched junction bases: 7. The CDR3 covers 14 residues. The CDR3 spells CASSPGTGLNGYTF. In DNA form, the CDR3 reads TGTGCCAGCAGCCCCGGGACAGGGTTAAATGGCTACACCTTC.

By sample share, this clonotype is medium-sized (0.01 to 0.1%). The chain combines TRBV10-3 with TRBJ2-1; 13 bases map to TRBD2. With V trimmed by 3 bases and J by 4 bases, 3 bases remained unmatched. CDR1 ENHRY and CDR2 SYGVKD come from the germline V gene. The CDR3 totals 16 residues. The chain's CDR3 is CAISDSGLAGYNEQFF. CDR3 sequence (DNA): TGTGCCATCAGTGACTCGGGACTAGCGGGGTACAATGAGCAGTTCTTC.

This clonotype was seen repeatedly, ten times or more. The genes are TRBV18 and TRBJ2-7; D is perhaps TRBD1 or TRBD2 (5 bases each). From germline, CDR1 is KGHSH and CDR2 LQKENI. Trimming took off 5 bases at V and 1 base at J, with 15 bases between the two ends. The CDR3 covers 15 residues. The CDR3 is CASSTEGTGSYEQYF. CDR3 DNA sequence: TGTGCCAGCTCAACAGAAGGGACGGGTTCCTACGAGCAGTACTTC.

This clonotype was recorded a few times. The chain joins TRBV2 to TRBJ1-1; D uncertain. Trimming took off 3 bases at V and 0 bases at J, with 5 bases between the two ends. CDR1 and CDR2 from the germline V gene are SNHLY and FYNNEI. The CDR3 has 13 residues. The CDR3 DNA sequence: TGTGCCAGCAGTGAGGGTATGAACACTGAAGCTTTCTTT. Amino acids: CASSEGMNTEAFF.

This clonotype was picked up many times. The CDR3 coding sequence is TGTGCCAGCCTGAATACAATCTCAGGGAGAGGGGGTGAAAAACTGTTTTTT. This sequence encodes CASLNTISGRGGEKLFF. This chain connects TRBV28 to TRBJ1-4, with a tentative D call TRBD1 (6 bases). Per the germline V gene, CDR1 is MDHEN and CDR2 is SYDVKM. There are 17 residues in the CDR3. V was clipped by 8 bases and J by 7 bases, with 26 bases between them.

With respect to this clonotype: A much more abundant neighbour one base away suggests this may be a read error. The chain recombines TRBV9 with TRBJ1-1, with D maybe TRBD1 (5 bases). The V end was cut by 3 bases, the J end by 5 bases, with 11 bases between. The CDR3 has 13 amino acids. Germline CDR1 reads SGDLS; CDR2 reads YYNGEE. The CDR3 spells CASSDRAGTEAFF. The CDR3 nucleotides are TGTGCCAGCAGCGACAGAGCAGGGACTGAAGCTTTCTTT.

This clonotype turned up a few times. The rearrangement links TRBV7-9 to TRBJ2-5, with TRBD1 identical over 10 bases. The CDR3 loop spans 14 amino acids. Germline V gene sequence: CDR1 SEHNR, CDR2 FQNEAQ (reference sequence). Losses at the gene ends were 4 bases for V and 3 bases for J; bases not matched to a gene: 2. The CDR3 spells CASSSTGGEETQYF. The CDR3 coding sequence is TGTGCCAGCAGCTCGACAGGGGGCGAAGAGACCCAGTACTTC.

This clonotype was seen more than once but under ten times. The rearrangement joins TRBV27 to TRBJ2-7; D perhaps matches TRBD2 (7 bases). Trimming left V 2 bases short and J 5 bases short, with 10 bases between. This CDR3 has 13 residues. CDR1 and CDR2 from the germline V gene are MNHEY and SMNVEV (reference sequence). CDR3 loop: CASSLQGRDEQYF. The DNA for the CDR3 is TGTGCCAGCAGTTTACAGGGGAGGGACGAGCAGTACTTC.

The rearrangement joins TRBV19 to TRBJ1-1; TRBD1 is a possible D gene (5 bases). In germline, CDR1 is LNHDA, CDR2 SQIVND (reference sequence). Trimming cost V 3 bases and J 3 bases, with 20 bases left between them. The CDR3 spans 17 residues. CDR3 in amino acids: CASSIGAETVGHTEAFF. The CDR3 DNA follows: TGTGCCAGTAGTATTGGGGCGGAGACAGTAGGGCACACTGAAGCTTTCTTT.

This clonotype turned up a few times. The chain combines TRBV10-3 with TRBJ2-7; 7 positions agree with TRBD2. Unmatched junction bases numbered 5, after V lost 3 bases and J lost 6 bases. Germline V gene sequence: CDR1 ENHRY, CDR2 SYGVKD. This CDR3 is 13 amino acids long. CDR3 residues: CAISDGGVPEQYF. The CDR3 DNA sequence: TGTGCCATCAGTGATGGGGGGGTACCCGAGCAGTACTTC.

This clonotype came up many times. This chain links TRBV4-3 with TRBJ2-5; D gene uncertain. V was cut by 0 bases and J by 5 bases, with 19 bases left in between. Germline CDR1 reads LGHNA; CDR2 reads YSLEER. This CDR3 is built from 17 residues. CDR3 DNA sequence: TGCGCCAGCAGCCAAGAAATGCCTGGACGTCCCACCGAGACCCAGTACTTC. It yields the protein CASSQEMPGRPTETQYF.

This chain uses TRBV10-3 with TRBJ2-7, with D possibly being TRBD2 (6 bases). V was pared by 4 bases and J by 4 bases, with 17 bases between. This CDR3 is built from 15 residues. Germline CDR1 is ENHRY and CDR2 is SYGVKD. The CDR3 coding sequence is TGTGCCATCAGTGTCGGGACTCAGTTACGGTACGAGCAGTACTTC. It encodes CAISVGTQLRYEQYF.

This clonotype was seen a handful of times. The V call is TRBV10-3, the J call TRBJ1-1; D ambiguous. CDR1 ENHRY and CDR2 SYGVKD come from the germline V gene. The germline V and J ends were trimmed by 4 bases and 0 bases, with 3 bases remaining between them. The CDR3 has 12 residues. This chain's CDR3 is CAISAMNTEAFF. For the CDR3, the DNA is TGTGCCATCAGTGCCATGAACACTGAAGCTTTCTTT.

This clonotype was counted many times. The chain joins TRBV7-2 to TRBJ2-7; TRBD2 matches 7 bases. The CDR3 runs to 16 residues. Germline CDR1 SGHTA, CDR2 FQGNSA. The V gene end was trimmed by 5 bases and the J gene end by 1 base; junction bases not matched to a gene: 11. The CDR3 nucleotides read TGTGCCAGCAGCCCCCCCTGGGGAGGGACGTCCTACGAGCAGTACTTC. Protein product: CASSPPWGGTSYEQYF.

This clonotype was found many times. This chain connects TRBV19 to TRBJ1-1; D may be TRBD1 (5 bases). The V gene lost 8 bases and the J gene lost 0 bases, with 28 bases spanning the gap. CDR3 size: 19 residues. Germline values: CDR1 LNHDA, CDR2 SQIVND (reference sequence). The CDR3 region is CASQNLPGGERAMNTEAFF. The CDR3 DNA reads as TGTGCCAGTCAAAACCTCCCTGGAGGGGAGAGGGCGATGAACACTGAAGCTTTCTTT.

This chain joins TRBV19 and TRBJ2-6; 8 positions agree with TRBD1. Germline values: CDR1 LNHDA, CDR2 SQIVND (reference sequence). There are 17 residues in the CDR3. V lost 0 bases and J lost 4; bases outside the gene matches: 5. The CDR3 region has the DNA TGTGCCAGTAGTATAGAGGACAGGGTTGACGGGGCCAACGTCCTGACTTTC. Translation gives CASSIEDRVDGANVLTF.